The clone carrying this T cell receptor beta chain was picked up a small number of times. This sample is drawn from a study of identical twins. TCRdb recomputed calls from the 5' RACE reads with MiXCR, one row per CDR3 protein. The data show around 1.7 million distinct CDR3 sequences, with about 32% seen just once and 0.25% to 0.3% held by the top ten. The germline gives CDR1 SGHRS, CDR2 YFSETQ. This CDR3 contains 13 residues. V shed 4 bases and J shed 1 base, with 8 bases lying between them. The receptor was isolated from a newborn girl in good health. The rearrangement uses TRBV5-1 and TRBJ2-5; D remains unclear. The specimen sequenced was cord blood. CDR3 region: CASSRAFQETQYF. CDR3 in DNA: TGCGCCAGCAGCCGCGCCTTCCAAGAGACCCAGTACTTC.